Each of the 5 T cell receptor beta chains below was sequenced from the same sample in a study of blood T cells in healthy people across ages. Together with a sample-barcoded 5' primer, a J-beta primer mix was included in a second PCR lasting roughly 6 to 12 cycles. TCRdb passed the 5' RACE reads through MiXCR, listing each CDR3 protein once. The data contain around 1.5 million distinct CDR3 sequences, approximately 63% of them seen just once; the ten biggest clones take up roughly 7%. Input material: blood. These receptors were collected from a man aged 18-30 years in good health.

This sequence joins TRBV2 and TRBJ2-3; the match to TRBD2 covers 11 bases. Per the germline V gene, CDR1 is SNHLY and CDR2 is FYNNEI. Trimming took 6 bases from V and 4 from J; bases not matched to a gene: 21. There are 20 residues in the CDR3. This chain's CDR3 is CASRDHRGSGRASGPDTQYF. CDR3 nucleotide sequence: TGTGCCAGCAGAGACCACCGGGGTAGCGGGAGGGCCAGTGGCCCAGATACGCAGTATTTT. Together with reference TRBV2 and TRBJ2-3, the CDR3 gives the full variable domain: EPEVTQTPSHQVTQMGQEVILRCVPISNHLYFYWYRQILGQKVEFLVSFYNNEISEKSEIFDDQFSVERPDGSNFTLKIRSTKLEDSAMYFCASRDHRGSGRASGPDTQYFGPGTRLTVL.

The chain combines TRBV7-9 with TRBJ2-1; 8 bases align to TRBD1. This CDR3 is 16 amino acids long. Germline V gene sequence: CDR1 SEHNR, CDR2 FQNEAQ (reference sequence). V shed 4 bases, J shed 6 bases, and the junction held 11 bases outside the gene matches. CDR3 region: CASSSTGTGRLNEQFF. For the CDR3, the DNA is TGTGCCAGCAGCTCAACCGGGACAGGAAGGCTCAATGAGCAGTTCTTC.

CDR3 residues: CSVGQGAYYNEQFF. CDR3 coding DNA: TGCAGCGTCGGACAGGGGGCTTACTACAATGAGCAGTTCTTC. This rearrangement joins TRBV29-1 to TRBJ2-1, with 11 bases aligning to TRBD1. Trimming at V came to 6 bases and at J to 3 bases, leaving 4 bases not matched to a gene. This CDR3 has 14 amino acids. Germline V CDR1 and CDR2: SQVTM, ANQGSEA.

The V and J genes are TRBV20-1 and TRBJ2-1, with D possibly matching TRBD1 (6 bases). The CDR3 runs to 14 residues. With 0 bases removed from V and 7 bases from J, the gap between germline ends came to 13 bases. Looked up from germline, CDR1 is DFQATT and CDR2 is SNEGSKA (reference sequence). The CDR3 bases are TGCAGTGCTAGAGATCCCCGAGGGGGTAATGAGCAGTTCTTC. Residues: CSARDPRGGNEQFF.

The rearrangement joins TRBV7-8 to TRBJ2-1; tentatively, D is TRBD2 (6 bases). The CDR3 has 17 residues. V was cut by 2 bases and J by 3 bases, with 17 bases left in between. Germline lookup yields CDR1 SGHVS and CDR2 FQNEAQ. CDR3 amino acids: CASSLPPPGVVYNEQFF. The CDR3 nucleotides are TGTGCCAGCAGCTTACCCCCTCCGGGAGTGGTCTACAATGAGCAGTTCTTC. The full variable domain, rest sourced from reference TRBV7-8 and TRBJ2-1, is GAGVSQSPRYKVAKRGQDVALRCDPISGHVSLFWYQQALGQGPEFLTYFQNEAQLDKSGLPSDRFFAERPEGSVSTLKIQRTQQEDSAVYLCASSLPPPGVVYNEQFFGPGTRLTVL.